This T cell receptor beta chain comes out of a study of PD-L1 blockade in urothelial cancer. Study overall: Patients began atezolizumab, 1,200 mg intravenously every 3 weeks, in about 2014. At 6 weeks and at 3 weeks (second dose) after treatment start, blood was analyzed.

Generated by immunoSEQ multiplex PCR, the TCRdb table keeps only in-frame clones and is missing some. The table includes fewer than 50,000 clones, about 90% detected once. The CDR3 extends over 14 amino acids. In germline, CDR1 is SGHRS, CDR2 YFSETQ. The trim removed 4 bases at V and 5 bases at J, leaving 3 bases unmatched. Sample time point: peripheral blood 6 weeks after treatment start. Sequenced material: PBMCs, taken around atezolizumab (anti-PD-L1) treatment. The chain employs TRBV5-1 and TRBJ2-5; 12 bases line up with TRBD2. This TCR was recovered from a man in his 70s with urothelial cancer. The CDR3: CASSPGTSGETQYF. CDR3 nucleotides: TGCGCCAGCAGCCCCGGGACTAGCGGGGAGACCCAGTACTTC.